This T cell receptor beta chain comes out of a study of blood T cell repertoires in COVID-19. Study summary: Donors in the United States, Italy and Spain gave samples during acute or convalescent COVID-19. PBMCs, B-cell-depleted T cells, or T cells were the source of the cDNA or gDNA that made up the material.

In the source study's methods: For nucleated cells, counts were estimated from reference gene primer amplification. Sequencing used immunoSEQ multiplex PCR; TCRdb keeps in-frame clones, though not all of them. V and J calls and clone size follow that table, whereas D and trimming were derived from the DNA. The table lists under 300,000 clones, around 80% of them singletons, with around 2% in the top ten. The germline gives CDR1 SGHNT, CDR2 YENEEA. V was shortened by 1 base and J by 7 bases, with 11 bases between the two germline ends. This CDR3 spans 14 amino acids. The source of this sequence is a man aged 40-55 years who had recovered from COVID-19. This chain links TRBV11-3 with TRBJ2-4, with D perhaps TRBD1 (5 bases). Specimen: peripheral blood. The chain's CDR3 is CASSLVGVENIQYF. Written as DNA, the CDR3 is TGTGCCAGCAGCTTAGTAGGGGTGGAGAACATTCAGTACTTC.